This passage covers 14 T cell receptor beta chains from one sample sequenced in a study of human T cells and chemical hapten exposure. Each CDR3 protein gets one entry after TCRdb re-called the RACE reads with MiXCR. This table holds roughly 100,000 distinct CDR3 sequences, less than 14% found once. Indicated time point: pre-sensitization, week 0. Indicated treatment: therapeutic diphenylcyclopropenone sensitization with weekly scalp DPC. The sample consisted of whole blood, taken in connection with sensitization to the hapten diphenylcyclopropenone (DPC). Source of these receptors: a woman aged 60 to 75 with alopecia areata. Some clones in this sample may be carry-over from other donors' samples.

The J gene is TRBJ2-3, the V gene TRBV20-1; the D call may be TRBD1 or TRBD2 (6 bases each). V lost 7 bases to trimming and J lost 5 bases, with 19 bases between them. The CDR3 is 14 residues long. Germline lookup yields CDR1 DFQATT and CDR2 SNEGSKA (reference sequence). CDR3 amino acids: CSVYPGAGLDTQYF. The CDR3 DNA reads as TGCAGTGTGTATCCGGGGGCAGGATTAGATACGCAGTATTTT.

The chain couples TRBV7-2 to TRBJ1-5; the D gene is possibly TRBD1 (6 bases). The CDR3 consists of 14 residues. V lost 7 bases and J 5 bases, leaving 15 bases between the germline ends. From germline, CDR1 is SGHTA and CDR2 FQGNSA. The CDR3 here is CASMIDRLDQPQHF. The CDR3 DNA follows: TGTGCCAGCATGATAGACAGGCTCGATCAGCCCCAGCATTTT.

This clonotype was seen only a few times. The chain links TRBV10-2 to TRBJ2-3; D is unresolved. The CDR3 is 12 residues long. V gave up 7 bases and J gave up 0 bases, with 5 bases separating them. Germline V lookup: CDR1 WSHSY, CDR2 SAAADI. CDR3 coding DNA: TGCGCCAGCACGGGCAGCACAGATACGCAGTATTTT. Residues: CASTGSTDTQYF.

This chain connects TRBV29-1 to TRBJ1-2; 8 bases map to TRBD1. This CDR3 has 12 residues. Losses at the gene ends were 6 bases for V and 5 bases for J; bases not matched to a gene: 5. Germline loops: CDR1 SQVTM, CDR2 ANQGSEA. The DNA for the CDR3 is TGCAGCGTGCAACAGGGGGAATATGGCTACACCTTC. Protein product: CSVQQGEYGYTF.

There are many counts of this clonotype. The junction shows a germline mismatch at one end, possibly a read error. The chain joins TRBV7-7 to TRBJ2-5; 13 bases map to TRBD2. Germline-derived CDR1 and CDR2 are SSHAT and FNYEAQ (reference sequence). The CDR3 is 16 residues long. The CDR3 DNA reads as TGTGCTAGCAGCTTAGCACTAGCGGGGGGGCGTGAGACCCAGTACTTC. Translation: CASSLALAGGRETQYF.

This clonotype has at least ten counts. The V gene is TRBV5-1, the J gene TRBJ1-1; 7 positions agree with TRBD1. V gave up 0 bases and J gave up 2 bases; unmatched junction bases: 7. This CDR3 spans 16 amino acids. Looked up from germline, CDR1 is SGHRS and CDR2 is YFSETQ. The CDR3 nucleotides are TGCGCCAGCAGCTTGGTGGGACAGACTTTAAACACTGAAGCTTTCTTT. This translates into CASSLVGQTLNTEAFF.

This clonotype was detected only a few times. The V and J genes are TRBV20-1 and TRBJ2-7; D unclear. CDR1 is DFQATT, CDR2 SNEGSKA, per germline (reference sequence). The CDR3 has 12 residues. Trimming cost V 0 bases and J 0 bases, with 3 bases left between them. DNA for the CDR3: TGCAGTGCTAGAGATGTCTCCTACGAGCAGTACTTC. Translation gives CSARDVSYEQYF.

This clonotype was seen many times. This rearrangement joins TRBV6-6 to TRBJ2-1; the match to TRBD2 covers 8 bases. Per germline, CDR1 MNHNY and CDR2 SVGAGI (reference sequence). Unmatched junction bases numbered 18, after V lost 5 bases and J lost 9 bases. This CDR3 region has 17 residues. CDR3 DNA sequence: TGTGCCAGCAGTACCCCCGAGGGGCGGGGGGTTTTTGGTGAGCAGTTCTTC. The encoded protein is CASSTPEGRGVFGEQFF.

This clonotype was observed at least ten times. V usage is TRBV30 and J usage is TRBJ1-1, with TRBD1 identical over 7 bases. V shed 3 bases, J shed 4 bases, and the junction held 2 bases outside the gene matches. The germline CDR1 and CDR2 sequences are GTSNPN and SVGIG (reference sequence). The CDR3 consists of 12 residues. The CDR3 DNA reads as TGTGCCTGGAGCCACAGGGGCACTGAAGCTTTCTTT. Amino acids: CAWSHRGTEAFF.

Many counts were recorded for this clonotype. The rearrangement uses TRBV20-1 and TRBJ1-5, with TRBD1 as a possible D gene (5 bases). The CDR3 has 15 amino acids. The V gene's germline CDR1 is DFQATT and CDR2 SNEGSKA (reference sequence). Trimming removed 3 bases from V and 4 bases from J, with 16 bases in between. CDR3 in DNA: TGCAGTGCTAGTCCCGCGGGGCTTCGGAATCAGCCCCAGCATTTT. Protein product: CSASPAGLRNQPQHF.

The rearrangement uses TRBV10-3 and TRBJ2-5, with D possibly matching TRBD2 (7 bases). There are 16 residues in the CDR3. Germline V CDR1 and CDR2: ENHRY, SYGVKD. Trimming removed 6 bases at V and 1 base at J, with 18 bases between. CDR3 in amino acids: CAIRGGHAGPQETQYF. The DNA for the CDR3 is TGTGCCATCAGGGGGGGGCACGCCGGGCCCCAAGAGACCCAGTACTTC.

This clonotype has more than one count but fewer than ten. The chain employs TRBV18 and TRBJ2-1, with D possibly being TRBD2 (6 bases). Per germline, CDR1 KGHSH and CDR2 LQKENI. The CDR3 loop spans 17 amino acids. Trimming shortened V by 3 bases and J by 2 bases, and 17 bases separated the two germline ends. CDR3 loop: CASSPRDGGGTYNEQFF. The CDR3 DNA reads as TGTGCCAGCTCACCGCGGGATGGAGGCGGAACCTACAATGAGCAGTTCTTC. The full variable domain, completed using reference TRBV18 and TRBJ2-1, is NAGVMQNPRHLVRRRGQEARLRCSPMKGHSHVYWYRQLPEEGLKFMVYLQKENIIDESGMPKERFSAEFPKEGPSILRIQQVVRGDSAAYFCASSPRDGGGTYNEQFFGPGTRLTVL.

The V call is TRBV29-1, the J call TRBJ2-1; possible D gene TRBD1, 6 bases. CDR3 length: 14 amino acids. The germline CDR1 and CDR2 sequences are SQVTM and ANQGSEA. Deletions cut 6 bases from V and 2 bases from J, with 14 bases between. CDR3 amino acids: CSVEDRVTYNEQFF. Here the CDR3 DNA reads TGCAGCGTAGAGGACAGAGTCACCTACAATGAGCAGTTCTTC.

Notes on this clonotype: The germline gene is not matched at one end of the junction; a read error may be the cause. The V gene is TRBV12-3 or TRBV12-4, the J gene TRBJ2-1, with D possibly TRBD1 on 6 matching bases. There are 14 residues in the CDR3. Here the CDR3 DNA reads TGTGCCAGCAGTTTAAGGGGGTCCTACGATGAGCAGTTCTTC. It is translated as CASSLRGSYDEQFF.